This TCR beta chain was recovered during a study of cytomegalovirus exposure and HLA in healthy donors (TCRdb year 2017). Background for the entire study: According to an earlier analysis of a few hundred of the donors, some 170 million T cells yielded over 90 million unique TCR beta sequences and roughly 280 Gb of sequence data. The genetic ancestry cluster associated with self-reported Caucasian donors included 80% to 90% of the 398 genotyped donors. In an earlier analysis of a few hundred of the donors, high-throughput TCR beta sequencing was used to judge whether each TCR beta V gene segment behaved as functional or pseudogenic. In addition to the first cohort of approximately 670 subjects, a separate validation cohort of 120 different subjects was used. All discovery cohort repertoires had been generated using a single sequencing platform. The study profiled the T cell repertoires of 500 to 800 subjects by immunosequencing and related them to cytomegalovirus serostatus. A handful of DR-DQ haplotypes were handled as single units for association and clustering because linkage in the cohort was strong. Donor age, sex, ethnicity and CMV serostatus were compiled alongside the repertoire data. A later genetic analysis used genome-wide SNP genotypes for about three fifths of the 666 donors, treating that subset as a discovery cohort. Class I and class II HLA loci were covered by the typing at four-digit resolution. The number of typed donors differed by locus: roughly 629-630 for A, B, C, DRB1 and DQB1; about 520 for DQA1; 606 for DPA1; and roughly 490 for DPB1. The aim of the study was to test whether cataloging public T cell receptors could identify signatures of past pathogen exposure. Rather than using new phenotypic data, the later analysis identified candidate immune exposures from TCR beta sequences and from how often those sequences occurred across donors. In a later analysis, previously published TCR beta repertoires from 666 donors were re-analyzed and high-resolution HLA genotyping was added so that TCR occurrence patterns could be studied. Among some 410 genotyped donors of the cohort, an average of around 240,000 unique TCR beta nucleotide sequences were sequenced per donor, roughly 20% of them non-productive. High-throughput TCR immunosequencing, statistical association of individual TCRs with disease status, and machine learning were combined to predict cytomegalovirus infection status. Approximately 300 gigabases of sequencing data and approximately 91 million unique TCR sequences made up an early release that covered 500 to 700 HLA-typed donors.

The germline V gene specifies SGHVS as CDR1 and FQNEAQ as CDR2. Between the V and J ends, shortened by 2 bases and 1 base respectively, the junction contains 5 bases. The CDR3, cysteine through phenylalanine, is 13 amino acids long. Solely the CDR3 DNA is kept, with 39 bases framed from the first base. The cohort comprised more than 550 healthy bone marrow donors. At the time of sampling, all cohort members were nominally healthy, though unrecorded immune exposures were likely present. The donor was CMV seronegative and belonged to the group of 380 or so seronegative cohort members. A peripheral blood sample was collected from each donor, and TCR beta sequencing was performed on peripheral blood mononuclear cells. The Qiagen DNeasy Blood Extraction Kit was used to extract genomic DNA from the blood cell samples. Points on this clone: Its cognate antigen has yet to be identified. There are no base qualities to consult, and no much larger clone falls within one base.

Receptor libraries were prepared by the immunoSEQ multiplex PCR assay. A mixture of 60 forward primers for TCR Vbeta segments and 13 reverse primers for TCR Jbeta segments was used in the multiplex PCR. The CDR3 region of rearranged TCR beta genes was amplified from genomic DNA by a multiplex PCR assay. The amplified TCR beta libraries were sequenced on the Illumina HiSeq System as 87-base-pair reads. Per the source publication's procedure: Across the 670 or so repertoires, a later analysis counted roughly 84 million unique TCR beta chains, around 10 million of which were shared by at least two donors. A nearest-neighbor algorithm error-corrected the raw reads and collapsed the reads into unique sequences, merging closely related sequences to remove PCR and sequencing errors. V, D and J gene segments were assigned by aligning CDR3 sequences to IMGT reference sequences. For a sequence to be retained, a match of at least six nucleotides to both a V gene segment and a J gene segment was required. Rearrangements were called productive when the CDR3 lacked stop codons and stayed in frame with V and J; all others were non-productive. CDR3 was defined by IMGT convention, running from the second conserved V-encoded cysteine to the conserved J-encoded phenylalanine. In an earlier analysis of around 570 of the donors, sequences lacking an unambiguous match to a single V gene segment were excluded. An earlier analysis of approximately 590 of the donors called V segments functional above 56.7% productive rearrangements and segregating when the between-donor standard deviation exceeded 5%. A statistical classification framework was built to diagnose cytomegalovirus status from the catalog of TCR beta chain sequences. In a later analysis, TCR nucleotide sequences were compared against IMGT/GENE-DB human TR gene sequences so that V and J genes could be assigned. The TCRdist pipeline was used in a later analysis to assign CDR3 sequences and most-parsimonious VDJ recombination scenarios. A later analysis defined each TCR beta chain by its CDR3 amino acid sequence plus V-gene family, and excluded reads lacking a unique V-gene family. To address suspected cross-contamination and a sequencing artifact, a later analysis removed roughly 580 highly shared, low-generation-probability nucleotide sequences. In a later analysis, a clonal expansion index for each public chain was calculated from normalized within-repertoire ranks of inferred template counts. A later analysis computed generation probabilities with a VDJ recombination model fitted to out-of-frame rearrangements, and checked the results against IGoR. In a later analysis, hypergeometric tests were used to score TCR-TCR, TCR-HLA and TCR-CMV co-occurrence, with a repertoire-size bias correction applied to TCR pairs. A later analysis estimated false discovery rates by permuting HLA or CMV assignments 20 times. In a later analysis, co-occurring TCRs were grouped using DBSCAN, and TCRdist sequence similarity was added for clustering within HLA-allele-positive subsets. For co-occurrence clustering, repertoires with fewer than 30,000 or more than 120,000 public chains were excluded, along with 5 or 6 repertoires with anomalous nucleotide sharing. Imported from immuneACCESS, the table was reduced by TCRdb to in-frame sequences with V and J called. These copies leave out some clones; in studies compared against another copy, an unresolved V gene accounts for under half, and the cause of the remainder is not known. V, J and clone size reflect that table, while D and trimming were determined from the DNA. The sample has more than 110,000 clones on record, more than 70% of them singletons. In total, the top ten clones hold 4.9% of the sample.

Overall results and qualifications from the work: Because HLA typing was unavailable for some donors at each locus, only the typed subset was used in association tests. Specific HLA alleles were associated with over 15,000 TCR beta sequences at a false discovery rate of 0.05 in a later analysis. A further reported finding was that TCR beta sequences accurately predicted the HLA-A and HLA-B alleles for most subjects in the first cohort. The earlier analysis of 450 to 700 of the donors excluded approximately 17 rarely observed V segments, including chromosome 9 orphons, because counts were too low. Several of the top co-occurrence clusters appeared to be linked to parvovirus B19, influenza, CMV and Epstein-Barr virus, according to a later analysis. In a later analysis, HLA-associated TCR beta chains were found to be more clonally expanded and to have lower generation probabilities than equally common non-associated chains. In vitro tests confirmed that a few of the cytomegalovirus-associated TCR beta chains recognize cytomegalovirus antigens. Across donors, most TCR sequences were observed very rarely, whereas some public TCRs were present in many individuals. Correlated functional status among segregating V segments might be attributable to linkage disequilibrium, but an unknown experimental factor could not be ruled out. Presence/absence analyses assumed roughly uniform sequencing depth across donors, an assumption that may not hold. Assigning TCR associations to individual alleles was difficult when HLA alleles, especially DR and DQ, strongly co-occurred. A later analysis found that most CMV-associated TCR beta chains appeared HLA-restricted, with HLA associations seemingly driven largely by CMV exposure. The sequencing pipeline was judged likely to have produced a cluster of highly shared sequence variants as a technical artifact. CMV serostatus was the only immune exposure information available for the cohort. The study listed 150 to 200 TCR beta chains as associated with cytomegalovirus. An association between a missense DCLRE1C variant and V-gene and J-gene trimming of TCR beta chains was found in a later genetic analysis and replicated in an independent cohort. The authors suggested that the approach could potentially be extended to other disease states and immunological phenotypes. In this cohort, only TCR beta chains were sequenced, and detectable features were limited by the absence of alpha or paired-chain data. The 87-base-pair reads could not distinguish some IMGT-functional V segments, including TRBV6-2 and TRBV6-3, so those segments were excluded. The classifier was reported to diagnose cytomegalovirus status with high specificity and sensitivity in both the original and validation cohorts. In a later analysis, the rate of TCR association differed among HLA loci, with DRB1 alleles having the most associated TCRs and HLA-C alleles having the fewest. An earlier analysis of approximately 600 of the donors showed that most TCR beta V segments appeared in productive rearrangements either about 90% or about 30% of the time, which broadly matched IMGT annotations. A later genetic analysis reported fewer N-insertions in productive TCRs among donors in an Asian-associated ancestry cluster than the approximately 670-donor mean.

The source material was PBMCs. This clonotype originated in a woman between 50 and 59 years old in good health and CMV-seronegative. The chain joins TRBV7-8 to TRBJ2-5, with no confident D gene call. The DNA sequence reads TGTGCCAGCAGCTTACGAGCCCAAGAGACCCAGTACTTC. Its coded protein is CASSLRAQETQYF.